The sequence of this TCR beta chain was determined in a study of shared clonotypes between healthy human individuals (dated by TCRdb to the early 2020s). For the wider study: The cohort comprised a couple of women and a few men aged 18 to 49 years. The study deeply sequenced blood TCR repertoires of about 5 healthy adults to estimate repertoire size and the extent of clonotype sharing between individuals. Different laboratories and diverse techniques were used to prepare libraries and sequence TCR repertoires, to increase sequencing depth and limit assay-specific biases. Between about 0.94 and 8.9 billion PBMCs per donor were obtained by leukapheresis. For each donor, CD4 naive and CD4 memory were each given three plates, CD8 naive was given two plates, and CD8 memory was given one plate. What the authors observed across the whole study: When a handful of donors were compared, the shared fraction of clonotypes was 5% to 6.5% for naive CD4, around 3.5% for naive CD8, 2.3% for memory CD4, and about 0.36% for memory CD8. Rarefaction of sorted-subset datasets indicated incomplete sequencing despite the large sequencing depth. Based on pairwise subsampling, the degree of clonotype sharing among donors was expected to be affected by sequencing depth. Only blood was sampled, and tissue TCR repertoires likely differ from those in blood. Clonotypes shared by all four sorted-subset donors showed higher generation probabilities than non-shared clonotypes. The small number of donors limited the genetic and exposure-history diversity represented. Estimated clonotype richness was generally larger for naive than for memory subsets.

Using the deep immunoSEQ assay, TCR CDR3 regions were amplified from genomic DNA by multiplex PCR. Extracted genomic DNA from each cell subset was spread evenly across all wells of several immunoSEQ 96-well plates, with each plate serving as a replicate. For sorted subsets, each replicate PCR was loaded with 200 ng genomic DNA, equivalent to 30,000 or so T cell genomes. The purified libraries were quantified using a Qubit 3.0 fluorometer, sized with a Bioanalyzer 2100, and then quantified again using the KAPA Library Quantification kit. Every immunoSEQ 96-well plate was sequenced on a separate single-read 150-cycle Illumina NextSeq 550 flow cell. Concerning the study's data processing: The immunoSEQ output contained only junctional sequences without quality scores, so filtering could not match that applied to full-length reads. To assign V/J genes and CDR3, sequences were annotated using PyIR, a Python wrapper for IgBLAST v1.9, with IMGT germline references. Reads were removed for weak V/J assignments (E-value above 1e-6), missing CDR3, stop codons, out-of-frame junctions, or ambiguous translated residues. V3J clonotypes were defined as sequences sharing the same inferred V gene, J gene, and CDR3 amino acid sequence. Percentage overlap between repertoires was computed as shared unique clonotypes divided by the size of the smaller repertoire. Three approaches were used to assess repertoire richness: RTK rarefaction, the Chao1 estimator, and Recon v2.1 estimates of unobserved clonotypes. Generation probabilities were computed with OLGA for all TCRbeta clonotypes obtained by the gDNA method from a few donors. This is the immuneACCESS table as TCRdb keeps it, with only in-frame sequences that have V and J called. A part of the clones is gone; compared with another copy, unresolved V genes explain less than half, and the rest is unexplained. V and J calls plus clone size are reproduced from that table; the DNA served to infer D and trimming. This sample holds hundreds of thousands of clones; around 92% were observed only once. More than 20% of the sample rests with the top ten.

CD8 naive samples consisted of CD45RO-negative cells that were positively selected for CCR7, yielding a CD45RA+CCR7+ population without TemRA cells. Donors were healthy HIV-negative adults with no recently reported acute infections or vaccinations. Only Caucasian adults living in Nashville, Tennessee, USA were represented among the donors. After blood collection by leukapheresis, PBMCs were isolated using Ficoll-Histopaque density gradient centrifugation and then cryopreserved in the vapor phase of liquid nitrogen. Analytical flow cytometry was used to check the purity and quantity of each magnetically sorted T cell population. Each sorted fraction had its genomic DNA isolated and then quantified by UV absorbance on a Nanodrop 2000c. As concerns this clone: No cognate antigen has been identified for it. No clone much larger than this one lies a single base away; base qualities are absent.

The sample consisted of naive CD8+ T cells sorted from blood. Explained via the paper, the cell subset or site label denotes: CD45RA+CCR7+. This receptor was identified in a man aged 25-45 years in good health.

The sequenced DNA: TGTGCCAGCCGCGGACTAGCGGTGAACACCGGGGAGCTGTTTTTT. Its protein product is CASRGLAVNTGELFF. Recombination connected TRBV18 to TRBJ2-2; 10 of the junction bases match TRBD2. V ends up 8 bases short and J 1 base short, with an unmatched junction base count of 4. The germline V gene supplies CDR1 KGHSH and CDR2 LQKENI. The CDR3 measures 15 amino acids from cysteine to phenylalanine. The kept DNA is CDR3 alone, 45 bases in frame from the first base.